This T cell receptor (beta chain) comes out of a study of T cell clones after liver transplantation. The wider study: Liver transplant recipients had immunosuppression withdrawal attempted within 2 years. Three of eight recipients were HCV-positive; others had non-autoimmune, non-viral indications. Study-level points and caveats: Rather than being deleted, graft donor-reactive T cells may have moved into the graft.

The protocol was immunoSEQ multiplex PCR, while the TCRdb copy is restricted to in-frame clones and leaves out a portion. Of roughly 73,000 clones in the sample, under 90% are singletons; the top ten hold roughly 0.6%. With respect to this clone: Its antigen is currently unknown.

Sorting of unstimulated PBMCs yielded separate CD3+CD4+ and CD3+CD8+ fractions. Trimming took 0 bases from V and 3 from J, leaving 6 bases between them. The CDR3 is 14 residues long. Germline CDR1 reads SGHRS; CDR2 reads YFSETQ. The sample in question was CD4+ T cells from blood, obtained before liver transplant. The chain couples TRBV5-1 to TRBJ1-4, with a tentative D call TRBD1 (6 bases). This receptor was obtained from a human donor who received a liver transplant. This CDR3 reads CASSLAGANEKLFF. CDR3 bases: TGCGCCAGCAGCTTGGCAGGGGCTAATGAAAAACTGTTTTTT.